The clone carrying this TCR beta chain was recorded a few times. Its antigen is unknown. PCR used 60 Vbeta primers and 13 Jbeta primers. TCRdb keeps only in-frame clones here, not all; method: immunoSEQ multiplex PCR. The sample comprises around 190,000 clones, 8.5% to 10% of which are singletons, and 1% to 1.5% rests with the top ten. CDR1 and CDR2 from the germline V gene are SGHRS and YFSETQ. V lost 4 bases to trimming and J lost 2 bases; unmatched junction nucleotides: 6. The CDR3 length is 14 residues. This specimen comes from a study of cytomegalovirus exposure and HLA in healthy donors. In the study overall: Within the Caucasian-associated ancestry cluster were roughly 81% of the roughly 360 genotyped donors.

General study findings and limits: Researchers counted about 150 TCR beta chains as cytomegalovirus-associated.

This clonotype was obtained from a woman aged 30 to 39 in good health and CMV-seropositive. Sequenced sample: PBMCs. The chain links TRBV5-1 to TRBJ2-7, with 7 bases fitting TRBD1. In nucleotides, the CDR3 is TGCGCCAGCAGCCCCAGACAGGGCCCCTACGAGCAGTACTTC. Protein sequence: CASSPRQGPYEQYF.